This is a list of T cell receptor beta chains from one sample in a study of OX40 agonist ivuxolimab in advanced cancers. Here immunoSEQ multiplex PCR was the method, and the copy in TCRdb shows in-frame clones only, minus some. Found here are over 95,000 clones, 90% to 95% of them singletons; the top ten hold around 0.3%. The sample was CD4+ or CD8+ T cells sorted from blood, taken in a trial of the OX40 agonist ivuxolimab. These TCRs come from an adult with an advanced solid tumor such as melanoma, head and neck, liver or kidney cancer. Each CDR3 is given with its conserved first and last residue. D genes are given only for firm matches. Some rows mark clone size as missing; the rest say once, few, many or name a class of expanded clone.

abundance: few; d_gene: .; v_gene: TRBV11-2; j_gene: TRBJ2-2; CDR3nt: TGTGCCAGCAGCTTGAGTTCGACGGGGGAGCTGTTTTTT; CDR3aa: CASSLSSTGELFF
abundance: .; d_gene: .; v_gene: TRBV5-1; j_gene: TRBJ2-5; CDR3nt: TGCGCCAGCAGCTTCGGGCCTCAAGAGACCCAGTACTTC; CDR3aa: CASSFGPQETQYF
abundance: .; d_gene: .; v_gene: TRBV6-6; j_gene: TRBJ2-2; CDR3nt: TGTGCCAGCAGTTACTCTGGCTGGTCCGGGGAGCTGTTTTTT; CDR3aa: CASSYSGWSGELFF
abundance: .; d_gene: .; v_gene: TRBV27; j_gene: TRBJ1-1; CDR3nt: TGTGCCAGCAGTTTTCTCTCCGCAGGGGTGAACACTGAAGCTTTCTTT; CDR3aa: CASSFLSAGVNTEAFF
abundance: .; d_gene: .; v_gene: TRBV6-1; j_gene: TRBJ2-1; CDR3nt: TGTGCCAGCAGTGAATTGAAGGGCGTGGCGTCCTACAATGAGCAGTTCTTC; CDR3aa: CASSELKGVASYNEQFF
abundance: .; d_gene: TRBD1; v_gene: TRBV28; j_gene: TRBJ2-2; CDR3nt: TGTGCCAGCAGTTTAGCCGGACAGGGCGGGTCCGGGGAGCTGTTTTTT; CDR3aa: CASSLAGQGGSGELFF
abundance: .; d_gene: .; v_gene: TRBV10-2; j_gene: TRBJ2-1; CDR3nt: TGCGCCAGCAGAGGGGACTCTCCGAGCTCCTACAATGAGCAGTTCTTC; CDR3aa: CASRGDSPSSYNEQFF
abundance: .; d_gene: .; v_gene: TRBV6-5; j_gene: TRBJ2-5; CDR3nt: TGTGCCAGCAGTTACGACAGGACTCGCCGAACCCAGTACTTC; CDR3aa: CASSYDRTRRTQYF
abundance: .; d_gene: .; v_gene: TRBV30; j_gene: TRBJ1-2; CDR3nt: TGTGCCTGGAGTGTCGGTGGTGGCTACACCTTC; CDR3aa: CAWSVGGGYTF
abundance: .; d_gene: TRBD2; v_gene: TRBV7-9; j_gene: TRBJ2-3; CDR3nt: TGTGCCAGCAGCCCTAGGGGACTAGCGGGTACAGATACGCAGTATTTT; CDR3aa: CASSPRGLAGTDTQYF